The 29 T cell receptor beta chains given below trace back to one sample, sequenced in a study of OX40 agonist ivuxolimab in advanced cancers. Using immunoSEQ multiplex PCR, the repertoire was profiled, and TCRdb retains in-frame clones only, with some absent. The repertoire consists of tens of thousands of clones, with 90% occurring once and the leading ten covering about a quarter. This material consisted of CD4+ or CD8+ T cells sorted from blood, taken in a trial of the OX40 agonist ivuxolimab. Source of these receptors: an adult with an advanced solid tumor such as melanoma, head and neck, liver or kidney cancer.

For the CDR3, the DNA is TGTGCCAGCCCCAGGGGTAGCGGGAGAACCTACGAGCAGTACTTC. Its protein product is CASPRGSGRTYEQYF. J is TRBJ2-7 and V is TRBV2; TRBD2 agrees at 9 bases. The CDR3 has 15 amino acids. The germline CDR1 and CDR2 sequences are SNHLY and FYNNEI. After removal of 8 bases from V and 2 bases from J, the junction contained 10 bases not matched to a gene.

The V gene is TRBV5-4, the J gene TRBJ2-3; 9 bases map to TRBD1. The germline gives CDR1 SGHNT, CDR2 YYREEE (reference sequence). This CDR3 comprises 14 residues. V trimming: 4 bases; J trimming: 4 bases; junction bases outside the gene matches: 4. The CDR3, as DNA: TGTGCCAGCAGCGCGGGACAGGGCGCAGATACGCAGTATTTT. This sequence encodes CASSAGQGADTQYF.

The chain employs TRBV5-1 and TRBJ1-1; D not certain. The CDR3 sequence is 15 residues long. CDR1 and CDR2 (germline): SGHRS, YFSETQ. Trimming stripped 0 bases from V and 1 base from J, with 10 bases between. CDR3 bases: TGCGCCAGCAGCTTGGGGATGTGGGGGAACACTGAAGCTTTCTTT. It yields the protein CASSLGMWGNTEAFF.

This chain links TRBV13 with TRBJ1-6; weak D call: TRBD1 (6 bases). Trimming cost V 8 bases and J 10 bases, with 15 bases left between them. The CDR3 sequence is 13 residues long. Germline CDR1 reads PRHDT; CDR2 reads FYEKMQ (reference sequence). This CDR3 is CASLGKRGSPLHF. The CDR3 DNA reads as TGTGCCAGCTTAGGCAAGAGGGGGTCACCCCTCCACTTT.

This clone was detected once. The CDR3 region has the DNA TGTGCCAGCAGCTTAGAGTACTACAATGAGCAGTTCTTC. Translation gives CASSLEYYNEQFF. This sequence joins TRBV13 and TRBJ2-1; D ambiguous. V was shortened by 1 base and J by 3 bases, with 4 bases between the two germline ends. This CDR3 spans 13 amino acids. The germline CDR1 and CDR2 sequences are PRHDT and FYEKMQ (reference sequence).

The chain's CDR3 is CASSLAVRGRSEKLFF. The CDR3 coding sequence is TGTGCCAGCAGCTTGGCCGTTCGGGGGCGAAGTGAAAAACTGTTTTTT. J is TRBJ1-4 and V is TRBV5-6; possibly TRBD1 for D (6 bases). CDR1 and CDR2 (germline): SGHDT, YYEEEE. CDR3 size: 16 residues. V lost 0 bases and J lost 7, with 16 bases in between.

The V and J genes are TRBV5-1 and TRBJ1-5; 8 nucleotides agree with TRBD1. Germline trimming cut 4 bases from V and 2 bases from J; bases unmatched to any gene: 5. Looked up from germline, CDR1 is SGHRS and CDR2 is YFSETQ. The CDR3 is made up of 15 amino acids. CDR3 in amino acids: CASSPEGQGNQPQHF. The CDR3 bases are TGCGCCAGCAGCCCGGAGGGACAGGGCAATCAGCCCCAGCATTTT. Combining the CDR3 with reference TRBV5-1 and TRBJ1-5 gives the whole variable domain KAGVTQTPRYLIKTRGQQVTLSCSPISGHRSVSWYQQTPGQGLQFLFEYFSETQRNKGNFPGRFSGRQFSNSRSEMNVSTLELGDSALYLCASSPEGQGNQPQHFGDGTRLSIL.

This chain connects TRBV5-4 to TRBJ2-3; D is perhaps TRBD2 (5 bases). Germline values: CDR1 SGHNT, CDR2 YYREEE (reference sequence). Trimming left V 4 bases short and J 0 bases short, with 12 bases between. There are 15 residues in the CDR3. The CDR3 DNA reads as TGTGCCAGCAGCGACGCGGGCTATAGCACAGATACGCAGTATTTT. This codes for CASSDAGYSTDTQYF.

The chain uses TRBV30 and TRBJ2-5; 9 bases line up with TRBD1. The end of the DNA aligns better with TRBJ2-7, so the J call may be wrong. Germline V gives CDR1 GTSNPN, CDR2 SVGIG (reference sequence). The CDR3 loop spans 12 amino acids. CDR3 amino acids: CAWGTGSYEQYF. The CDR3 DNA is TGTGCCTGGGGGACAGGGAGCTACGAGCAGTACTTC.

V is TRBV7-6 and J is TRBJ2-7; D gene ambiguous. With 5 bases removed from V and 3 bases from J, the gap between germline ends came to 14 bases. This CDR3 is 14 amino acids long. Per the germline V gene, CDR1 is SGHVS and CDR2 is FNYEAQ. The DNA for the CDR3 is TGTGCCAGCAGCGCCTCCGGGTCGGGCTACGAGCAGTACTTC. Translating gives CASSASGSGYEQYF. Full variable domain (remainder filled in from reference TRBV7-6 and TRBJ2-7): GAGVSQSPRYKVTKRGQDVALRCDPISGHVSLYWYRQALGQGPEFLTYFNYEAQQDKSGLPNDRFSAERPEGSISTLTIQRTEQRDSAMYRCASSASGSGYEQYFGPGTRLTVT.

This chain joins TRBV28 and TRBJ2-5, with D uncertain. The CDR3 contains 14 residues. The germline CDR1 and CDR2 sequences are MDHEN and SYDVKM. V was trimmed by 5 bases and J by 0 bases, leaving 10 bases between them. The CDR3: CASSPAHNQETQYF. The CDR3 DNA is TGTGCCAGCAGTCCAGCCCACAACCAAGAGACCCAGTACTTC.

This rearrangement joins TRBV6-6 to TRBJ2-7; D is uncertain. The CDR3 is 13 residues long. Looked up from germline, CDR1 is MNHNY and CDR2 is SVGAGI (reference sequence). V was trimmed by 2 bases and J by 3 bases, leaving 8 bases between them. The CDR3 coding sequence is TGTGCCAGCAGTTACAACAGCAACTACGAGCAGTACTTC. Translation: CASSYNSNYEQYF.

The chain uses TRBV4-1 and TRBJ2-3; D not resolved. V lost 1 base and J 5 bases, leaving 4 bases between the germline ends. The V gene's germline CDR1 is MGHRA and CDR2 YSYEKL. The CDR3 has 12 residues. The DNA for the CDR3 is TGCGCCAGCAGCCAAGTGGGAGATACGCAGTATTTT. It is translated as CASSQVGDTQYF.

The chain carries TRBV2 and TRBJ2-3; D is ambiguous. This CDR3 has 16 residues. From germline, CDR1 is SNHLY and CDR2 FYNNEI. Trimming cost V 2 bases and J 5 bases, with 17 bases left between them. The CDR3 sequence is CASSEKIPVGLDTQYF. CDR3 bases: TGTGCCAGCAGTGAAAAGATCCCCGTAGGGCTAGATACGCAGTATTTT.

The chain combines TRBV28 with TRBJ1-1, with D hard to call. The V gene lost 7 bases and the J gene lost 5 bases, with 5 bases spanning the gap. The germline CDR1 and CDR2 sequences are MDHEN and SYDVKM. The CDR3 length is 10 residues. CDR3 region: CASKETEAFF. Here the CDR3 DNA reads TGTGCCAGCAAAGAGACTGAAGCTTTCTTT.

CDR3 region: CASFGPPGEQYF. The CDR3 DNA follows: TGTGCCAGCTTTGGACCCCCGGGGGAGCAGTACTTC. The V and J genes are TRBV2 and TRBJ2-7; tentatively, D is TRBD2 (5 bases). This CDR3 is built from 12 residues. Germline assignment: CDR1 SNHLY and CDR2 FYNNEI. Trimming left V 8 bases short and J 7 bases short, with 15 bases between.

This clone is labeled medium-sized. The V and J genes are TRBV6-5 and TRBJ1-5; weak D call: TRBD1 (5 bases). CDR3 length: 13 amino acids. CDR1 and CDR2 (germline): MNHEY, SVGAGI. The V end lost 4 bases, the J end lost 3 bases, and 7 bases lay between the germline ends. CDR3 in amino acids: CASSWGNNQPQHF. CDR3 DNA: TGTGCCAGCAGTTGGGGGAACAATCAGCCCCAGCATTTT.

The rearrangement joins TRBV4-1 to TRBJ1-2; perhaps TRBD1 as D (6 bases). Germline CDR1 is MGHRA and CDR2 is YSYEKL. The CDR3 runs 17 residues. Trimming took 4 bases from V and 0 from J, leaving 18 bases between them. CDR3 in amino acids: CASSPDILTGSNYGYTF. CDR3 sequence (DNA): TGCGCCAGCAGCCCTGATATCCTTACAGGGTCTAACTATGGCTACACCTTC.

In its sample, this clone was seen once. The chain couples TRBV29-1 to TRBJ2-3, with TRBD1 identical over 9 bases. This CDR3 contains 14 residues. The germline gives CDR1 SQVTM, CDR2 ANQGSEA. Trimming at V came to 4 bases and at J to 2 bases, leaving 4 bases not matched to a gene. CDR3 sequence: CSVGGQGPTDTQYF. Written as DNA, the CDR3 is TGCAGCGTTGGTGGACAGGGGCCCACAGATACGCAGTATTTT.

This chain uses TRBV10-3 with TRBJ2-5; D is possibly TRBD1 or TRBD2 (5 bases each). Gene TRBJ2-7 matches the end of the DNA better, so the J call may be wrong. Germline CDR1 ENHRY, CDR2 SYGVKD. The CDR3 totals 12 residues. The chain's CDR3 is CAIGPGGYEQYF. CDR3 DNA: TGTGCCATCGGACCTGGGGGCTACGAGCAGTACTTC.

The V call is TRBV9, the J call TRBJ2-1; 9 bases agree with TRBD2. Per germline, CDR1 SGDLS and CDR2 YYNGEE. The CDR3 loop spans 15 amino acids. J gave up 3 bases and V 3 bases, and 4 bases lay outside the gene matches. The CDR3 protein is CASSASGASYNEQFF. Written as DNA, the CDR3 is TGTGCCAGCAGCGCTAGCGGGGCCAGCTACAATGAGCAGTTCTTC.

The chain joins TRBV4-3 to TRBJ1-4; D might be TRBD1 (5 bases). The V end was cut by 0 bases, the J end by 6 bases, with 14 bases between. CDR3 length: 16 residues. Germline V gives CDR1 LGHNA, CDR2 YSLEER. The CDR3 reads CASSQDRIGEDEKLFF. The CDR3 DNA follows: TGCGCCAGCAGCCAAGATCGGATAGGGGAGGATGAAAAACTGTTTTTT.

The chain uses TRBV28 and TRBJ2-1; 11 nucleotides agree with TRBD2. Trimming removed 6 bases from V and 8 bases from J; junction bases left unmatched: 9. The CDR3 consists of 15 residues. Per the germline V gene, CDR1 is MDHEN and CDR2 is SYDVKM. The CDR3 DNA sequence: TGTGCCAGCAGGCCTACTAGCGGGAGTTTTGATGAGCAGTTCTTC. Translation: CASRPTSGSFDEQFF.

V usage is TRBV7-6 and J usage is TRBJ1-1; D ambiguous. V was shortened by 6 bases and J by 3 bases, with 11 bases between the two germline ends. Germline V gene lookup returns CDR1 SGHVS and CDR2 FNYEAQ. The CDR3 runs 13 residues. CDR3 loop: CASSPGLDTEAFF. The CDR3 DNA is TGTGCCAGCAGTCCCGGATTGGACACTGAAGCTTTCTTT.

The rearrangement joins TRBV7-3 to TRBJ2-5; D gene ambiguous. This CDR3 is 16 amino acids long. Germline V CDR1 and CDR2: SGHTA, FQGTGA. The ends were cut back, 6 bases at V and 4 bases at J, with 21 bases in the middle. The CDR3 protein is CASSQPLLPGSETQYF. CDR3 DNA sequence: TGTGCCAGCAGTCAACCCCTCCTGCCGGGTTCAGAGACCCAGTACTTC.

By frequency in the sample, this clone is medium-sized (0.01 to 0.1%). V usage is TRBV6-5 and J usage is TRBJ1-2, with a possible D match to TRBD1 (5 bases). CDR3 length: 13 amino acids. V lost 8 bases and J 4 bases, leaving 14 bases between the germline ends. Germline CDR1 MNHEY, CDR2 SVGAGI. The CDR3 is CASGAGEGYGYTF. CDR3 sequence (DNA): TGTGCCAGCGGGGCGGGGGAAGGCTATGGCTACACCTTC.

The chain links TRBV7-9 to TRBJ1-4; 7 positions match TRBD1. Looked up from germline, CDR1 is SEHNR and CDR2 is FQNEAQ (reference sequence). J was trimmed by 0 bases and V by 6 bases; bases with no gene match: 10. The CDR3 has 17 amino acids. The CDR3 reads CASRLGGQLATNEKLFF. The CDR3 region has the DNA TGTGCCAGCAGGCTCGGGGGACAGCTTGCAACTAATGAAAAACTGTTTTTT.

The chain employs TRBV19 and TRBJ2-5; 9 nucleotides match TRBD1. The V and J ends lost 4 bases and 1 base, in that order; junction bases with no gene match: 4. The CDR3 has 15 amino acids. Germline CDR1 and CDR2: LNHDA and SQIVND (reference sequence). CDR3 sequence: CASSNLTGGQETQYF. CDR3 sequence (DNA): TGTGCCAGTAGTAACCTGACAGGGGGCCAAGAGACCCAGTACTTC.

The chain couples TRBV2 to TRBJ1-1, with 10 bases identical to TRBD1. This CDR3 has 14 amino acids. V lost 5 bases to trimming and J lost 6 bases; unmatched junction nucleotides: 6. Germline CDR1 reads SNHLY; CDR2 reads FYNNEI. This CDR3 is CASSSPGTGAEAFF. The CDR3, as DNA: TGTGCCAGCAGTTCTCCCGGGACAGGGGCTGAAGCTTTCTTT.